The T cell receptor (beta chain) under discussion was sequenced for a study of blood T cell repertoires in COVID-19. Turning to the study itself: Researchers got acute and convalescent COVID-19 samples from the United States, Italy and Spain.

Authors' methods: Amplification of reference gene primers provided the estimated nucleated cell counts. Sequencing was performed with immunoSEQ multiplex PCR; in TCRdb, only in-frame clones are kept and a portion is missing. V and J calls and clone size are copied from that table; D and trimming were computed from the DNA. The sample lists some 220,000 clones, 83% occurring once. The CDR3 totals 14 residues. V gave up 5 bases and J gave up 4 bases; unmatched junction bases: 3. The germline gives CDR1 SGHNT, CDR2 YENEEA. The chain recombines TRBV11-3 with TRBJ2-2, with 8 bases fitting TRBD1. The source material was peripheral blood. The TCR comes from a human donor in a cohort sampled during active COVID-19. CDR3 protein: CASSPGGATGELFF. CDR3 coding DNA: TGTGCCAGCAGCCCAGGGGGCGCCACCGGGGAGCTGTTTTTT.